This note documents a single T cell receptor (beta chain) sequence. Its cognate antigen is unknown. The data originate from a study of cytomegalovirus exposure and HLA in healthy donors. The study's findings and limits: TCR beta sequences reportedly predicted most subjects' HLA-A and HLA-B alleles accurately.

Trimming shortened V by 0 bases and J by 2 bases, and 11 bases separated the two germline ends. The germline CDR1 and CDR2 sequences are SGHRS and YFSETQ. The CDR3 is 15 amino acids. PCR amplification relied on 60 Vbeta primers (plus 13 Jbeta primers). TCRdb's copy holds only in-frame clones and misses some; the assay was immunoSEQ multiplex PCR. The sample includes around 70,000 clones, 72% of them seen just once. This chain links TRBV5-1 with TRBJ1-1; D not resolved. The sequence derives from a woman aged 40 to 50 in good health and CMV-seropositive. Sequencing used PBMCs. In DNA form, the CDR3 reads TGCGCCAGCAGCTTGGTCGATGGCCGAAACACTGAAGCTTTCTTT. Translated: CASSLVDGRNTEAFF. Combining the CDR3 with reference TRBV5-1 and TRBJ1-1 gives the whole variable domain KAGVTQTPRYLIKTRGQQVTLSCSPISGHRSVSWYQQTPGQGLQFLFEYFSETQRNKGNFPGRFSGRQFSNSRSEMNVSTLELGDSALYLCASSLVDGRNTEAFFGQGTRLTVV.